A selection of T cell receptor beta chains follows, all from one sample in a study of cytomegalovirus exposure and HLA in healthy donors. Data came from immunoSEQ multiplex PCR; TCRdb stores just in-frame clones and leaves some out. Of about 120,000 clones in the sample, approximately 81% were seen once. Sequenced input: PBMCs. These receptors all stem from a man between 25 and 39 years old in good health and CMV-seropositive. The CDR3 runs from the conserved cysteine through the conserved F or W. The D gene is left open where the match is weak. Size values are once, few and many counts, or a class for expanded clones, and some rows have none.

cdr3_length	v_call	d_call	j_call	clone_size	cdr3_nt	cdr3_aa
16	TRBV19	.	TRBJ2-7	.	TGTGCCAGTAGTATAAGTAAGGGGCAGGGAATTGGCGAGCAGTACTTC	CASSISKGQGIGEQYF
15	TRBV19	TRBD1	TRBJ1-6	.	TGTGCCAGTAGATCGGACAGGGGGAGTAATTCACCCCTCCACTTT	CASRSDRGSNSPLHF
15	TRBV5-8	TRBD1	TRBJ1-2	.	TGTGCCAGCAGCATGGGCTGGACAGGATCTTATGGCTACACCTTC	CASSMGWTGSYGYTF
18	TRBV27	TRBD2	TRBJ2-1	.	TGTGCCAGCAGTCCGCGGCCGGGCGGGAGCCTGTCCTACAATGAGCAGTTCTTC	CASSPRPGGSLSYNEQFF
14	TRBV7-2	.	TRBJ1-1	.	TGTGCCAGCATCACTTCCAGGGTAGGCGCTGAAGCTTTCTTT	CASITSRVGAEAFF
15	TRBV4-3	TRBD1	TRBJ1-1	.	TGCGCCAGCAGCCCCGGGCAGGGGGCTTACACTGAAGCTTTCTTT	CASSPGQGAYTEAFF
13	TRBV7-2	.	TRBJ1-2	.	TGTGCCAGCAGCTTGAGACAGGTGGACGGCTACACCTTC	CASSLRQVDGYTF
16	TRBV11-2	.	TRBJ2-1	.	TGTGCCAGCAGCTTCGACGGGCAGGGGTCCTACAATGAGCAGTTCTTC	CASSFDGQGSYNEQFF
13	TRBV10-2	.	TRBJ1-1	.	TGCGCCAGCAGCCTTACAGAGAACACTGAAGCTTTCTTT	CASSLTENTEAFF
12	TRBV28	.	TRBJ1-2	.	TGTGCCAGCAGTTTTTGGGGCAGGGGCCCCACCTTC	CASSFWGRGPTF
14	TRBV5-1	.	TRBJ1-6	.	TGCGCCAGCAGCTTGTACAGGGTTAATTCACCCCTCCACTTT	CASSLYRVNSPLHF
13	TRBV2	.	TRBJ1-2	.	TGTGCCAGCAGTGAAGCGGCTTCGATTGGCTACACCTTC	CASSEAASIGYTF
16	TRBV9	.	TRBJ2-2	.	TGTGCCAGCAGCGTAGTCGGAGCGGCGAACACCGGGGAGCTGTTTTTT	CASSVVGAANTGELFF
12	TRBV2	.	TRBJ1-2	once	TGTGCCAGCAGGCAGGGTAGGGATGGCTACACCTTC	CASRQGRDGYTF
14	TRBV19	.	TRBJ2-7	few	TGTGCCAGTAGTATGGGCAGAAGCTCCTACGAGCAGTACTTC	CASSMGRSSYEQYF
17	TRBV14	TRBD2	TRBJ2-2	.	TGTGCCAGCAGCCAAGATCTCCTAGCGGGCCCCACCGGGGAGCTGTTTTTT	CASSQDLLAGPTGELFF
16	TRBV2	.	TRBJ2-6	.	TGTGCCAGCACCGCAGTGGGGGCTGCTGGGGCCAACGTCCTGACTTTC	CASTAVGAAGANVLTF
18	TRBV21-1	.	TRBJ2-6	.	TGTGCCAGCAGCAAAACTCCGTCGGTCTTCTCTGGGGCCAACGTCCTGACTTTC	CASSKTPSVFSGANVLTF
15	TRBV30	TRBD1	TRBJ2-5	.	TGTGCCTGGTCCCGGACCGGGACAGCTCAAGAGACCCAGTACTTC	CAWSRTGTAQETQYF
16	TRBV27	TRBD1	TRBJ1-1	.	TGTGCCAGCAGTTTACGAAGGACAGGGGGGAACACTGAAGCTTTCTTT	CASSLRRTGGNTEAFF
15	TRBV9	TRBD1	TRBJ1-1	.	TGTGCCAGCAGTGCCCAGGGGACAGGGCTAACTGAAGCTTTCTTT	CASSAQGTGLTEAFF
13	TRBV27	.	TRBJ1-2	.	TGTGCCAGCTCGAGGGGGGGTAACTATGGCTACACCTTC	CASSRGGNYGYTF
16	TRBV4-3	TRBD2	TRBJ2-7	.	TGCGCCAGCAGCCAAGAGGGGTGGGCGGGGGGCTACGAGCAGTACTTC	CASSQEGWAGGYEQYF
14	TRBV6-5	.	TRBJ2-1	.	TGTGCCAGCACCCAGGGTTATTCCTACAATGAGCAGTTCTTC	CASTQGYSYNEQFF
14	TRBV5-1	TRBD1	TRBJ2-7	.	TGCGCCAGCAGCATTCTGGACAGGGGTAACGAGCAGTACTTC	CASSILDRGNEQYF
11	TRBV6-5	.	TRBJ2-1	.	TGTGCCAGCAGTTACGTCGATGAGCAGTTCTTC	CASSYVDEQFF
13	TRBV5-6	.	TRBJ1-2	.	TGTGCCAGCAGTCCGACTGAGAACTATGGCTACACCTTC	CASSPTENYGYTF
15	TRBV5-1	TRBD1	TRBJ2-7	.	TGCGCCAGCAGGCCGGCAGGGGGCTTCTCCTACGAGCAGTACTTC	CASRPAGGFSYEQYF
14	TRBV4-1	.	TRBJ1-1	.	TGCGCCAGCAGCCAAGCGGGTTTTCCAACTGAAGCTTTCTTT	CASSQAGFPTEAFF
15	TRBV4-2	.	TRBJ1-2	.	TGTGCCAGCAGCCGAACTAGGACAGACGTTATGGGCTACACCTTC	CASSRTRTDVMGYTF
16	TRBV13	TRBD1	TRBJ1-2	few	TGTGCCAGCAGCACCCGCAACCTGGACAGGAACTATGGCTACACCTTC	CASSTRNLDRNYGYTF
15	TRBV18	.	TRBJ1-5	.	TGTGCCAGCTCACCTCCAGGGATGGGGAATCAGCCCCAGCATTTT	CASSPPGMGNQPQHF
13	TRBV19	.	TRBJ1-1	once	TGTGCCAGTAGTATAGATCACGGGACTGAAGCTTTCTTT	CASSIDHGTEAFF
14	TRBV30	TRBD1	TRBJ1-1	.	TGTGCCTGGAGGAGGGGGACAGCGAACACTGAAGCTTTCTTT	CAWRRGTANTEAFF
13	TRBV13	.	TRBJ2-1	.	TGTGCCAGCAGCTTAGAACTAGACAATGAGCAGTTCTTC	CASSLELDNEQFF
20	TRBV19	TRBD2	TRBJ2-1	.	TGTGCCAGTAGTATAGCACTAGCGGGGGCCCTCCCTTCTTTTTACAATGAGCAGTTCTTC	CASSIALAGALPSFYNEQFF
15	TRBV25-1	TRBD1	TRBJ1-5	.	TGCGCCAGCAGTGAAGGACAGGGGTTGCATCAGCCCCAGCATTTT	CASSEGQGLHQPQHF
16	TRBV4-2	.	TRBJ1-5	.	TGTGCCAGCAGCCAAGGGACAGCGGATAGCAATCAGCCCCAGCATTTT	CASSQGTADSNQPQHF
16	TRBV30	TRBD1	TRBJ2-2	.	TGTGCCTGGAGACCTATTCTGACAGGGTCCACCGGGGAGCTGTTTTTT	CAWRPILTGSTGELFF
15	TRBV28	.	TRBJ2-7	.	TGTGCCAGCAGTTTAGGGGCAGGGGCCTCCTACGAGCAGTACTTC	CASSLGAGASYEQYF
13	TRBV11-3	.	TRBJ1-1	.	TGTGCCAGCAGCCCGGGACACTTCACTGAAGCTTTCTTT	CASSPGHFTEAFF
15	TRBV4-1	.	TRBJ2-4	.	TGCGCCAGCAGCCAAGGGACTATGGCCAAAAACATTCAGTACTTC	CASSQGTMAKNIQYF
16	TRBV9	.	TRBJ1-6	.	TGTGCCAGCAGCGTGGACAAGTTCTCCTATAATTCACCCCTCCACTTT	CASSVDKFSYNSPLHF
15	TRBV28	.	TRBJ2-7	once	TGTGCCAGCAGTTTTATAACCGCCGAGTCCTACGAGCAGTACTTC	CASSFITAESYEQYF
14	TRBV25-1	.	TRBJ1-4	.	TGTGCCAGCAGTGAATATAACAGTAATGAAAAACTGTTTTTT	CASSEYNSNEKLFF
14	TRBV7-2	.	TRBJ2-5	.	TGTGCCAGCAGCGCGGGCGACCATCTCGCGACCCAGTACTTC	CASSAGDHLATQYF
15	TRBV6-4	.	TRBJ2-3	.	TGTGCCAGCAGTGACTCGGCAGGGAGCACAGATACGCAGTATTTT	CASSDSAGSTDTQYF
12	TRBV7-2	.	TRBJ1-1	.	TGTGCCAGCAGTGAAATGGGGGCGGAAGCTTTCTTT	CASSEMGAEAFF
13	TRBV5-1	.	TRBJ1-1	.	TGCGCCAGCAGCACCACAGGAGACACTGAAGCTTTCTTT	CASSTTGDTEAFF
11	TRBV7-2	.	TRBJ2-1	.	TGTGCCAGCAGCTTTTACTATGAGCAGTTCTTC	CASSFYYEQFF
14	TRBV27	.	TRBJ1-1	.	TGTGCCAGCAGCTTCCTTGCGGGTGCCACTGAAGCTTTCTTT	CASSFLAGATEAFF
14	TRBV6-1	.	TRBJ1-1	.	TGTGCCAGCAGTCCAGGGAGGCTGGGAACTGAAGCTTTCTTT	CASSPGRLGTEAFF
16	TRBV15	TRBD2	TRBJ2-7	few	TGTGCCACCAGCAGTTCACTAGCGGGGGTAACCGCCGAGCAGTACTTC	CATSSSLAGVTAEQYF
16	TRBV5-1	TRBD2	TRBJ2-3	.	TGCGCCAGCAGCTCGGAACCTAGCGGAAACACAGATACGCAGTATTTT	CASSSEPSGNTDTQYF
13	TRBV4-2	.	TRBJ1-1	few	TGTGCCAGCAGCCAAGACAGGGACACTGAAGCTTTCTTT	CASSQDRDTEAFF
12	TRBV7-3	.	TRBJ1-1	.	TGTGCCAGCAGCTTAACACGAGCTGAAGCTTTCTTT	CASSLTRAEAFF
13	TRBV5-1	.	TRBJ1-2	.	TGCGCCAGCAGCGTAGGAGAAAACTATGGCTACACCTTC	CASSVGENYGYTF
15	TRBV9	TRBD1	TRBJ2-2	.	TGTGCCAGCAGCGTCGGGACAGCGAACACCGGGGAGCTGTTTTTT	CASSVGTANTGELFF
12	TRBV2	.	TRBJ1-5	few	TGTGCCAGCATGGACCCAGGGCAGCCCCAGCATTTT	CASMDPGQPQHF
14	TRBV5-5	TRBD1	TRBJ1-1	.	TGTGCCAGCAGCTTGGAGACAGGGTACACTGAAGCTTTCTTT	CASSLETGYTEAFF